The TCR beta chain under discussion was sequenced for a study of metastatic and nonmetastatic thyroid tumors. About the study: Repertoires from blood and tumor or nodule tissue of malignant and benign thyroid patients were compared. Study-level points and caveats: When malignant thyroid tumors were compared with benign nodules, TCR beta diversity was reportedly significantly higher in the malignant tumors. This held in both blood and tumor samples.

This clone was counted ten times or more. What it binds is unknown. From the PCR reads, TCRdb re-called clones with MiXCR. The top ten hold approximately 5.4% of the sample, which has 20,000 to 25,000 clones, about 30% seen once. From germline, CDR1 is SGHTS and CDR2 YDEGEE. V lost 4 bases and J lost 2; bases outside the gene matches: 4. The CDR3 has 15 amino acids. Patients had received no treatment of any kind before thyroid surgery. The sequence came from a female donor with papillary thyroid cancer or a benign thyroid nodule (not recorded which). Some clones in this sample may be carry-over from other donors' samples. The chain carries TRBV5-8 and TRBJ2-1; TRBD1 agrees at 9 bases. The sample taken for sequencing was tumor tissue. Here the CDR3 reads CASSDGQGTYNEQFF. Here the CDR3 DNA reads TGTGCCAGCAGCGACGGACAGGGGACCTACAATGAGCAGTTCTTC.